Shown below are 12 T cell receptor beta chains from a single sample sequenced in a study of blood T cell repertoires in COVID-19. This table comes from immunoSEQ multiplex PCR, and its TCRdb copy is limited to in-frame clones, with some not included. Among a few hundred thousand clones, roughly 77% were seen once, and the ten largest hold more than 0.85%. The specimen was peripheral blood. The receptors come from a human donor with acute or convalescent COVID-19. The donor label of this sample is uncertain.

The chain couples TRBV12-3 or TRBV12-4 to TRBJ1-1, with D uncertain. The CDR3 loop spans 13 amino acids. Between the trimmed V and J ends, which lost 5 bases and 8 bases, there was a span of 15 bases. The CDR3 coding sequence is TGTGCCAGCAGTCTCCAACCCGGGGTGGAAGCTTTCTTT. It is translated as CASSLQPGVEAFF.

The chain employs TRBV7-9 and TRBJ1-3; possibly TRBD1 for D (5 bases). V lost 5 bases and J 0 bases, leaving 14 bases between the germline ends. The CDR3 runs 16 residues. The germline gives CDR1 SEHNR, CDR2 FQNEAQ (reference sequence). In DNA, the CDR3 is TGTGCCAGCAGCGACCGACAGACAGTCTCTGGAAACACCATATATTTT. Its protein product is CASSDRQTVSGNTIYF.

V is TRBV29-1 and J is TRBJ1-5, with no clear D. CDR1 and CDR2 from the germline V gene are SQVTM and ANQGSEA. The CDR3 covers 12 residues. The V and J ends lost 6 bases and 2 bases respectively, with 8 bases between them. The CDR3 nucleotides read TGCAGCGTCATAACGGGCAATCAGCCCCAGCATTTT. It specifies CSVITGNQPQHF.

This rearrangement joins TRBV5-1 to TRBJ2-7; 15 bases agree with TRBD2. This CDR3 spans 14 amino acids. Germline values: CDR1 SGHRS, CDR2 YFSETQ. V shed 4 bases and J 4 bases; nucleotides not matched to a gene: 0. In nucleotides, the CDR3 is TGCGCCAGCAGCGGACTAGCGGGAGGGTACGAGCAGTACTTC. Its translation is CASSGLAGGYEQYF.

CDR3 region: CASSIYRGAGNTIYF. The DNA for the CDR3 is TGTGCCAGCAGCATTTACAGGGGAGCAGGAAACACCATATATTTT. J is TRBJ1-3 and V is TRBV11-2, with 7 bases aligning to TRBD1. The CDR3 consists of 15 residues. V lost 5 bases and J lost 4; bases outside the gene matches: 8. CDR1 and CDR2 from the germline V gene are SGHAT and FQNNGV.

The chain links TRBV7-2 to TRBJ2-7; 9 nucleotides line up with TRBD1. V gave up 2 bases and J gave up 0 bases; unmatched junction bases: 8. CDR3 length equals 17 residues. Germline V gene sequence: CDR1 SGHTA, CDR2 FQGNSA. CDR3 nucleotide sequence: TGTGCCAGCAGCTTAATGAGGGGGACAGGGAACTCCTACGAGCAGTACTTC. Translation: CASSLMRGTGNSYEQYF.

This chain links TRBV7-2 with TRBJ1-2; perhaps TRBD1 as D (5 bases). Germline CDR1 reads SGHTA; CDR2 reads FQGNSA. V was cut by 5 bases and J by 5 bases, with 18 bases left in between. CDR3 size: 15 residues. The CDR3 DNA is TGTGCCAGCAGCGATCCCCGTGGCAGGGCTTATGGCTACACCTTC. Protein product: CASSDPRGRAYGYTF.

The chain uses TRBV18 and TRBJ2-3, with D possibly TRBD1 on 5 matching bases. Germline CDR1 is KGHSH and CDR2 is LQKENI. The CDR3 contains 15 residues. Trimming stripped 3 bases from V and 2 bases from J, with 12 bases between. CDR3 DNA: TGTGCCAGCTCACCGCAGGGAACAAACACAGATACGCAGTATTTT. This translates into CASSPQGTNTDTQYF.

This clone was detected many times. The V gene is TRBV14, the J gene TRBJ1-2; 10 bases line up with TRBD1. J was trimmed by 7 bases and V by 3 bases; bases with no gene match: 2. The CDR3 is 13 amino acids. Germline V gene sequence: CDR1 SGHDN, CDR2 FVKESK. CDR3 protein: CASSQGQGFGYTF. The DNA of the CDR3 is TGTGCCAGCAGCCAGGGACAGGGGTTTGGCTACACCTTC.

The rearrangement uses TRBV30 and TRBJ1-6, with D maybe TRBD1 (5 bases). The CDR3 covers 13 residues. The ends were cut back, 1 base at V and 13 bases at J, with 14 bases in the middle. Per germline, CDR1 GTSNPN and CDR2 SVGIG (reference sequence). The CDR3 DNA reads TGTGCCTGGAGTGGCCAGGGTGTGGGGCCCCTCCACTTT. Translation: CAWSGQGVGPLHF.

The chain is built from TRBV30 and TRBJ1-2, with TRBD1 identical over 7 bases. CDR3 length equals 13 residues. J lost 0 bases, V lost 8 bases, and 6 bases had no gene match. Looked up from germline, CDR1 is GTSNPN and CDR2 is SVGIG (reference sequence). The CDR3 region is CATPDRPNYGYTF. DNA of the CDR3: TGTGCCACCCCGGACAGGCCTAACTATGGCTACACCTTC. Together with reference TRBV30 and TRBJ1-2, the CDR3 gives the full variable domain: SQTIHQWPATLVQPVGSPLSLECTVEGTSNPNLYWYRQAAGRGLQLLFYSVGIGQISSEVPQNLSASRPQDRQFILSSKKLLLSDSGFYLCATPDRPNYGYTFGSGTRLTVV.

The V call is TRBV18, the J call TRBJ1-2; no reliable D call. This CDR3 is built from 15 residues. CDR1 KGHSH and CDR2 LQKENI come from the germline V gene. V lost 3 bases to trimming and J lost 8 bases, with 19 bases between them. CDR3 protein: CASSPLQTEGGGYTF. In nucleotides, the CDR3 is TGTGCCAGCTCACCCCTCCAGACGGAGGGCGGCGGCTACACCTTC.